The present TCR beta chain was sequenced within a study of T cell responses to AZD1222 COVID-19 vaccine. Study overall: Second-dose recipients at about 4 or about 12 weeks were treated as one pooled group. Study-wide results and caveats: Spike-specific TCRs gained breadth and depth after people received two AZD1222 doses. Baseline testing showed seropositivity in only six AZD1222 recipients.

TCRdb's copy holds only in-frame clones and misses some; the assay was immunoSEQ multiplex PCR. The sample consists of 130,000 to 150,000 clones, about 87% of them appearing once. About this clone: Its antigen is undetermined.

The V gene end was trimmed by 2 bases and the J gene end by 11 bases; junction bases not matched to a gene: 8. CDR1 is ENHRY and CDR2 is SYGVKD in the germline V gene. The CDR3 is made up of 14 amino acids. The source is an adult in good health. V usage is TRBV10-3 and J usage is TRBJ1-4; TRBD1 aligns across 7 bases. This specimen was peripheral blood, taken on day 0 of AZD1222 vaccination. This chain's CDR3 is CAISEDRAPLKLFF. DNA for the CDR3: TGTGCCATCAGTGAGGACAGGGCGCCTCTCAAACTGTTTTTT.